This T cell receptor beta chain emerged from a study of shared clonotypes between healthy human individuals. Per the germline V gene, CDR1 is SGHDN and CDR2 is FVKESK. This CDR3 comprises 14 residues. Trimming took off 0 bases at V and 7 bases at J, with 12 bases between the two ends. This table comes from immunoSEQ multiplex PCR, and its TCRdb copy is limited to in-frame clones, with some not included. Here the sample spans fewer than 2.5 million clones, 93% being singletons. Specimen: naive CD4+ T cells from PBMCs. Subset meaning: CD45RA+ positively selected. This sequence joins TRBV14 and TRBJ1-1; D is ambiguous. This TCR was recovered from a man aged 18 to 30 in good health. Some clones in this sample may be carry-over from other donors' samples. The CDR3 DNA follows: TGTGCCAGCAGCCAAGAAGTGGTGGCCAGTGAAGCTTTCTTT. This translates into CASSQEVVASEAFF.